One sample yielded the 4 T cell receptor beta chains listed below, sequenced in a study of blood T cell repertoires in COVID-19. The table came from immunoSEQ multiplex PCR; TCRdb's copy has only in-frame clones and leaves some out. Of 90,000 to 100,000 clones listed, around 80% were seen once; the top ten hold roughly 24%. Sequenced input: peripheral blood. These receptors were taken from a man aged 70 or older with acute or convalescent COVID-19.

This clone turned up a few times. The chain employs TRBV19 and TRBJ1-1; D uncertain. The CDR3 covers 14 residues. V lost 3 bases and J 0 bases, leaving 8 bases between the germline ends. Germline CDR1 is LNHDA and CDR2 is SQIVND (reference sequence). Here the CDR3 reads CASSIAVLNTEAFF. Here the CDR3 DNA reads TGTGCCAGTAGTATCGCAGTCCTGAACACTGAAGCTTTCTTT.

J is TRBJ2-5 and V is TRBV6-2 or TRBV6-3, with TRBD1 as a possible D gene (6 bases). This CDR3 has 15 residues. The germline V gene encodes CDR1 MNHEY and CDR2 SVGEGT. The V and J ends lost 2 bases and 4 bases respectively, with 14 bases between them. This chain's CDR3 is CASSYRGGAGETQYF. The CDR3 nucleotides are TGTGCCAGCAGTTACCGTGGGGGCGCGGGAGAGACCCAGTACTTC.

The chain joins TRBV11-2 to TRBJ1-3, with 7 bases fitting TRBD1. V was pared by 4 bases and J by 4 bases, with 4 bases of the junction left unmatched. The CDR3 sequence is 14 residues long. CDR1 is SGHAT, CDR2 FQNNGV, per germline. This CDR3 reads CASSYQGEGNTIYF. CDR3 sequence (DNA): TGTGCCAGCAGCTACCAGGGGGAAGGAAACACCATATATTTT.

By share, this clone counts as medium-sized. The chain carries TRBV11-2 and TRBJ2-3; 9 bases are shared with TRBD2. Germline V lookup: CDR1 SGHAT, CDR2 FQNNGV. This CDR3 has 16 amino acids. The V segment lost 2 bases and the J segment 6 bases; nucleotides outside the gene matches: 9. Here the CDR3 reads CASSLLAGTLSDTQYF. DNA for the CDR3: TGTGCCAGCAGCTTACTAGCGGGGACCCTGTCTGATACGCAGTATTTT.